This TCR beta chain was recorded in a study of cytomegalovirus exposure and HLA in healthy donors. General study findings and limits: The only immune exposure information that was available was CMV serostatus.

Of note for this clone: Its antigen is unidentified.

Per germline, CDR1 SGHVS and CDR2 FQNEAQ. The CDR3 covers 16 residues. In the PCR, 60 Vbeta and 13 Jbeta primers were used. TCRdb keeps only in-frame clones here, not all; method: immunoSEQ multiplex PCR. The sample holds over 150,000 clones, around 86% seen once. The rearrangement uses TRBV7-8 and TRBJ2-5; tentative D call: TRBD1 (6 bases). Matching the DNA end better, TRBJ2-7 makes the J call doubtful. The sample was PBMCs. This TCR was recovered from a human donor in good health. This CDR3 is CASSLAIGAGDDEQYF. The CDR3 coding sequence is TGTGCCAGCAGCTTAGCTATAGGGGCAGGGGACGACGAGCAGTACTTC.